The clone carrying this TCR beta chain showed up many times. What it recognizes is unknown. This sample was included in a study of regulatory T cells in long-lasting Graves disease. About the research overall: The study enrolled newly diagnosed Graves' patients on antithyroid drugs under 3 months.

Library construction for TCR beta used iRepertoire HTBI primers and Arm-PCR of CDR3 regions. TCRdb analysed the multiplex PCR reads with MiXCR anew, one entry per CDR3 protein. The sample lists around 250,000 distinct CDR3 sequences, 20% seen once, with approximately 14% in the top ten. Study results and limitations: Preferential use of TRBV28, TRBJ1-2 and TRBJ2-5 was seen in persistent disease. Researchers examined only peripheral blood and not thyroid tissue.

V dropped 2 bases and J dropped 4 bases, with 5 bases sitting between them. This CDR3 region has 12 residues. Germline V gene sequence: CDR1 SEHNR, CDR2 FQNEAQ (reference sequence). Time point meaning: newly diagnosed GD, antithyroid drugs for less than 3 months. With RNA extracted from PBMCs as input, the TCR library was made. EDTA tubes held roughly 10 milliliters of peripheral blood from each patient. J is TRBJ2-5 and V is TRBV7-9; D call uncertain. This sequence originates from a female donor with Graves disease. The source material was peripheral blood mononuclear cells (PBMCs), sampled at new diagnosis, from a patient treated with antithyroid drugs. The CDR3 bases are TGTGCCAGCAGCTTATTGGTAGAGACCCAGTACTTC. Translating gives CASSLLVETQYF. The variable domain in full, with the rest retrieved from reference TRBV7-9 and TRBJ2-5, is DTGVSQNPRHKITKRGQNVTFRCDPISEHNRLYWYRQTLGQGPEFLTYFQNEAQLEKSRLLSDRFSAERPKGSFSTLEIQRTEQGDSAMYLCASSLLVETQYFGPGTRLLVL.